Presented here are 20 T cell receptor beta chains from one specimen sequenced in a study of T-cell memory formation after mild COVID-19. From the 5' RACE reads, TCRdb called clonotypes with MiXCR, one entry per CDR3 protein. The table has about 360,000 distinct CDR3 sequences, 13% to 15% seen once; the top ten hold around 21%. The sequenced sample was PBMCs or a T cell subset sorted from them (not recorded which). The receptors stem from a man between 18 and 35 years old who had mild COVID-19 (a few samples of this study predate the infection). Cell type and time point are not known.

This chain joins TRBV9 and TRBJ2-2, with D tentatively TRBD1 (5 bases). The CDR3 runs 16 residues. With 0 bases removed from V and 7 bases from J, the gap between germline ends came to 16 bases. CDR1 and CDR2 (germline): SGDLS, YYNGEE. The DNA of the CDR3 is TGTGCCAGCAGCGTAGCTGCGCAGGGTAGTGGCGGGGAGCTGTTTTTT. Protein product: CASSVAAQGSGGELFF. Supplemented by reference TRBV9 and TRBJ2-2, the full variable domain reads DSGVTQTPKHLITATGQRVTLRCSPRSGDLSVYWYQQSLDQGLQFLIQYYNGEERAKGNILERFSAQQFPDLHSELNLSSLELGDSALYFCASSVAAQGSGGELFFGEGSRLTVL.

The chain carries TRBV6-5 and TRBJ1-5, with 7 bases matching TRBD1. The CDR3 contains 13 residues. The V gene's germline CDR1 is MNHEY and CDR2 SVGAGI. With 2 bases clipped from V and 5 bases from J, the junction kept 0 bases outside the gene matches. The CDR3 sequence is CASSYDRDQPQHF. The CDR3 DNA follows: TGTGCCAGCAGTTACGACAGGGATCAGCCCCAGCATTTT.

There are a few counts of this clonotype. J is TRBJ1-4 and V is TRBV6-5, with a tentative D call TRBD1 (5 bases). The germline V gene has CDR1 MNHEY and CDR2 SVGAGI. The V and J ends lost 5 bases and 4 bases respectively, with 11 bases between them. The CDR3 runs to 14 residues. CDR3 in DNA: TGTGCCAGCAGTACCGACAGAAATAATGAAAAACTGTTTTTT. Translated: CASSTDRNNEKLFF.

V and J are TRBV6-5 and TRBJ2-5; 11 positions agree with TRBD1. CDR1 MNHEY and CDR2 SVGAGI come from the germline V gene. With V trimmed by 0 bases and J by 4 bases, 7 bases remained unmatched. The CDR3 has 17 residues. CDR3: CASSYSIGTGGRETQYF. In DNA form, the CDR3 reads TGTGCCAGCAGTTACTCTATCGGGACAGGGGGTCGAGAGACCCAGTACTTC.

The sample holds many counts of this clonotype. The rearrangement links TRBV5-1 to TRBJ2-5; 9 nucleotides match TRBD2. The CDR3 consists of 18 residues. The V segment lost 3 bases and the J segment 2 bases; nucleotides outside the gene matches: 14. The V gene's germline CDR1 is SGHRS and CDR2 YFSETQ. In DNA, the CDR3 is TGCGCCAGCAGCTCCCTGGCGCTAGCGGGGACCTATCAAGAGACCCAGTACTTC. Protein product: CASSSLALAGTYQETQYF.

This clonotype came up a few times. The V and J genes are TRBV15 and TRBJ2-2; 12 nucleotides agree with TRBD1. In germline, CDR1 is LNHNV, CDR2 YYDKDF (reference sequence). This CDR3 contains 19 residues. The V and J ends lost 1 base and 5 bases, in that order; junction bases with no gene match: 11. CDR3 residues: CATSRVPTRDRGRTGELFF. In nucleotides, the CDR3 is TGTGCCACCAGCAGAGTCCCTACCCGGGACAGGGGGCGTACCGGGGAGCTGTTTTTT.

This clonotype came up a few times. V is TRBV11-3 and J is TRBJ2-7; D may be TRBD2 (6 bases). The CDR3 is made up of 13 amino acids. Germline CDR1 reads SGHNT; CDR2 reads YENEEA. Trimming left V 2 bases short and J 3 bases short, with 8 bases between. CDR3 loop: CASSLSGGYEQYF. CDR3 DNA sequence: TGTGCCAGCAGCTTATCCGGGGGCTACGAGCAGTACTTC.

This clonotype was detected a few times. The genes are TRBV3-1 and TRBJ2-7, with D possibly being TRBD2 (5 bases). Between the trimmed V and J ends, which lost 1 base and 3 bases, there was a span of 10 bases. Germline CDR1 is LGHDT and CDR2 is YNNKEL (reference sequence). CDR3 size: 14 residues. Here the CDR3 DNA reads TGTGCCAGCAGCCAAGGCCTAGGAGGCTACGAGCAGTACTTC. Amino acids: CASSQGLGGYEQYF.

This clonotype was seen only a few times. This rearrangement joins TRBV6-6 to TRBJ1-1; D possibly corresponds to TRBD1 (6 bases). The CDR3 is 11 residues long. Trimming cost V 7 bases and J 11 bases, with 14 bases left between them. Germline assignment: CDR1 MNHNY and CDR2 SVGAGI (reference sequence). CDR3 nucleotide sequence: TGTGCCAGCACTAAACAGGGCATTGCTTTCTTT. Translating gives CASTKQGIAFF.

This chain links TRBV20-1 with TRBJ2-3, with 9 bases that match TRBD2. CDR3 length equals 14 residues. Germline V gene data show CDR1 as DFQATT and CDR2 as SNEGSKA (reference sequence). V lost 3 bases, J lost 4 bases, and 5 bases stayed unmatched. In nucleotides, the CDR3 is TGCAGTGCTAGTCCGGGACTAGCCCCAGATACGCAGTATTTT. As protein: CSASPGLAPDTQYF.

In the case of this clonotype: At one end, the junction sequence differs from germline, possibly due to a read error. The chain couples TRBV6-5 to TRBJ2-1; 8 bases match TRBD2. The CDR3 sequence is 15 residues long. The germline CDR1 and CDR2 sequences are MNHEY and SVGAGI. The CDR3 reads CASSYSGGPFNEQFF. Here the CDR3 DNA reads TGTGCTAGCAGTTACTCGGGGGGGCCGTTCAATGAGCAGTTCTTC.

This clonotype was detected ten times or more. CDR3 loop: CASSSPIGQGANPGELFF. CDR3 in DNA: TGTGCCAGCAGTTCTCCAATCGGACAGGGGGCCAATCCCGGGGAGCTGTTTTTT. The V and J genes are TRBV6-6 and TRBJ2-2; 11 bases line up with TRBD1. The germline CDR1 and CDR2 sequences are MNHNY and SVGAGI (reference sequence). The CDR3 totals 18 residues. V lost 4 bases to trimming and J lost 6 bases; unmatched junction nucleotides: 13.

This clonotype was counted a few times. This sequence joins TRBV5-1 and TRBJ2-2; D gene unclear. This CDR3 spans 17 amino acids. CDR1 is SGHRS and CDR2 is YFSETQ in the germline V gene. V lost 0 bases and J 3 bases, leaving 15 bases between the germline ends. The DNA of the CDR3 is TGCGCCAGCAGCTTGGCCGAGGTGGGCCCGCACACCGGGGAGCTGTTTTTT. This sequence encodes CASSLAEVGPHTGELFF.

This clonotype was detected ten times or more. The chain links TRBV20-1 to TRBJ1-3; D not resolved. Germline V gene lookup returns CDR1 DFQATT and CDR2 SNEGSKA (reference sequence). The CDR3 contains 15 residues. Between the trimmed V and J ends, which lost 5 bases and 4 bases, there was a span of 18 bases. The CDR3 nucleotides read TGCAGTGCTTCCTCACCCGAGCCAGTCGGAAACACCATATATTTT. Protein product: CSASSPEPVGNTIYF.

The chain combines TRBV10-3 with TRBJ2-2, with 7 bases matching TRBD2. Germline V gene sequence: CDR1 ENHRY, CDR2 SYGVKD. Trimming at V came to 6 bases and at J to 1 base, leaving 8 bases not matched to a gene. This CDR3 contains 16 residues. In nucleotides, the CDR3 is TGTGCCATCAGCGCCCTCGGCGGGGGGAACACCGGGGAGCTGTTTTTT. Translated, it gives CAISALGGGNTGELFF.

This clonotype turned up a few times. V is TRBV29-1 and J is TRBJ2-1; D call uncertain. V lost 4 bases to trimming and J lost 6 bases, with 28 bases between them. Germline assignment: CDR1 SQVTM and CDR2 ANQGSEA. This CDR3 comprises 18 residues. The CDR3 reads CSVAARPPVARSVNEQFF. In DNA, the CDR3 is TGCAGCGTTGCTGCCCGCCCCCCCGTTGCCCGGTCGGTCAATGAGCAGTTCTTC.

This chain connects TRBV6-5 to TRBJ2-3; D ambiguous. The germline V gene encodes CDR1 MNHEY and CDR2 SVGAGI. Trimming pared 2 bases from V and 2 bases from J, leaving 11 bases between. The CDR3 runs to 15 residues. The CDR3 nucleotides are TGTGCCAGCAGTTACGGGGTCCCCCCCACAGATACGCAGTATTTT. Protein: CASSYGVPPTDTQYF.

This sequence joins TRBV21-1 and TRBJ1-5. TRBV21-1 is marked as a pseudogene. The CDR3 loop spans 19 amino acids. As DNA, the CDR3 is TGTGCCAGCAGCAAACAGGACGGGAGGAAAGAGGGTAGCAATCAGCCCCAGCATTTT. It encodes CASSKQDGRKEGSNQPQHF.

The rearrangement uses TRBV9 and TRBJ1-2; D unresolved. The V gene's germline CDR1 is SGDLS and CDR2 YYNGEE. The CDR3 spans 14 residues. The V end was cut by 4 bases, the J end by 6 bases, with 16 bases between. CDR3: CASSFSDGGDGYTF. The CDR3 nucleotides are TGTGCCAGCAGCTTCAGTGATGGCGGAGATGGCTACACCTTC.

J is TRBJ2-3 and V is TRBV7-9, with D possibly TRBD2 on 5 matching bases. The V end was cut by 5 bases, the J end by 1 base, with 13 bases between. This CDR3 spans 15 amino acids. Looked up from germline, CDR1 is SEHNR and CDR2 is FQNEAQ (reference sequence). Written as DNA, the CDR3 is TGTGCCAGCAGCCTGGTAGACGGGGGCACAGATACGCAGTATTTT. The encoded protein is CASSLVDGGTDTQYF.